This is a list of T cell receptor beta chains from one sample in a study of T-cell reconstitution after alpha-beta-depleted transplantation in children. Via MiXCR, TCRdb re-called the PCR reads, giving one row per CDR3 protein. The sample includes about 610,000 distinct CDR3 sequences, over 9.5% seen only once; the top ten take roughly 3.9%. The specimen was PBMCs from the stem cell graft donor, collected from the stem cell graft. All receptors derive from a human donor who donated a stem cell graft to a child with acute myeloid leukemia. CDR3s include the opening cysteine and the closing phenylalanine or tryptophan. D genes are given only for firm matches. Expanded clones are given a class, and other clones once, few, many or no size at all.

cdr3_aa | cdr3_nt | clone_size | d_call | j_call | v_call
CASSSPSGSVHEQYF | TGTGCCAGCAGCTCCCCTAGCGGGAGCGTCCACGAGCAGTACTTC | few | TRBD2 | TRBJ2-7 | TRBV7-9
CATSDTTGKDSPLHF | TGTGCCACCAGTGACACCACAGGGAAGGATTCACCCCTCCACTTT | NA | NA | TRBJ1-6 | TRBV24-1
CASSQDGREADTQYF | TGTGCCAGCAGCCAAGATGGGAGGGAGGCAGATACGCAGTATTTT | few | TRBD2 | TRBJ2-3 | TRBV3-1
CSAKVDLNTEAFF | TGCAGTGCCAAAGTGGACTTGAACACTGAAGCTTTCTTT | NA | NA | TRBJ1-1 | TRBV20-1
CASSQGTSGPYEQYF | TGCGCCAGCAGCCAAGGGACTAGCGGTCCCTACGAGCAGTACTTC | many | TRBD2 | TRBJ2-7 | TRBV5-1
CASSLWGQGIVYEQYF | TGTGCCAGCAGCTTATGGGGACAGGGAATAGTCTACGAGCAGTACTTC | many | TRBD1 | TRBJ2-7 | TRBV7-2
CASSFFGGSGDTQYF | TGTGCCAGCAGTTTTTTCGGCGGGTCGGGAGATACGCAGTATTTT | NA | NA | TRBJ2-3 | TRBV12-3/TRBV12-4
CSAREGRQGASGELFF | TGCAGTGCTAGAGAGGGGAGGCAGGGGGCGTCCGGGGAGCTGTTTTTT | many | TRBD1 | TRBJ2-2 | TRBV20-1
CASRLQGTNTEAFF | TGCGCCAGCAGGTTACAGGGGACGAACACTGAAGCTTTCTTT | many | TRBD1 | TRBJ1-1 | TRBV5-1
CASSLGLAGGRGELFF | TGTGCCAGCAGCCTCGGACTAGCGGGAGGTCGGGGGGAGCTGTTTTTT | NA | TRBD2 | TRBJ2-2 | TRBV7-3
CASSPPGANIQYF | TGTGCCAGCTCACCACCAGGGGCGAACATTCAGTACTTC | NA | NA | TRBJ2-4 | TRBV18
CSARSVTGDNSPLHF | TGCAGTGCTCGTTCTGTGACAGGGGATAATTCACCCCTCCACTTT | NA | TRBD1 | TRBJ1-6 | TRBV20-1
CSVAGRGAYEQYF | TGCAGCGTTGCCGGCAGGGGAGCCTACGAGCAGTACTTC | many | NA | TRBJ2-7 | TRBV29-1
CAIILPGRIRPSEQYF | TGTGCCATCATCCTTCCTGGCCGCATTCGGCCATCCGAGCAGTACTTC | NA | NA | TRBJ2-7 | TRBV10-3
CASSPHVAGAYEQYF | TGTGCCAGCAGCCCTCATGTAGCGGGGGCCTACGAGCAGTACTTC | many | TRBD2 | TRBJ2-7 | TRBV7-8
CASSRSTGENTEAFF | TGCGCCAGCAGCCGGTCCACAGGGGAAAACACTGAAGCTTTCTTT | few | TRBD1 | TRBJ1-1 | TRBV4-1
CSGEGASGRSTDTQYF | TGCAGCGGGGAGGGGGCTAGCGGGCGGAGCACAGATACGCAGTATTTT | NA | NA | TRBJ2-3 | TRBV29-1
CASSFSEPNTGELFF | TGCGCCAGCAGCTTCTCGGAACCGAACACCGGGGAGCTGTTTTTT | NA | NA | TRBJ2-2 | TRBV5-1
CASSRRTSGGETQYF | TGTGCCAGCAGCCGACGGACTAGCGGGGGAGAGACCCAGTACTTC | NA | TRBD2 | TRBJ2-5 | TRBV12-3/TRBV12-4
CASSKTGSPNWSLHF | TGTGCCAGCAGTAAAACCGGGTCGCCGAATTGGTCCCTCCACTTT | NA | NA | TRBJ1-6 | TRBV2
CASSLKVGHDNEQFF | TGTGCCAGCAGCTTAAAAGTAGGACACGACAATGAGCAGTTCTTC | many | NA | TRBJ2-1 | TRBV7-6
CATASGTQYF | TGTGCCACCGCTAGCGGTACGCAGTATTTT | NA | TRBD2 | TRBJ2-3 | TRBV10-3
CASSGVGGSWETQYF | TGCGCCAGCAGTGGGGTTGGCGGGAGCTGGGAGACCCAGTACTTC | NA | TRBD2 | TRBJ2-5 | TRBV5-1
CASTLGGNTIYF | TGTGCCAGTACTCTCGGGGGAAACACCATATATTTT | many | NA | TRBJ1-3 | TRBV6-6
CASSLTGEVQYF | TGTGCCAGCAGCTTGACAGGGGAGGTGCAGTATTTT | few | TRBD1 | TRBJ2-3 | TRBV7-9
CASSGPPGREAYNEQFF | TGTGCCAGCAGTGGACCCCCGGGCAGGGAGGCCTACAATGAGCAGTTCTTC | NA | NA | TRBJ2-1 | TRBV27
CSVAVTSEAFF | TGCAGCGTTGCAGTGACATCCGAAGCTTTCTTT | many | NA | TRBJ1-1 | TRBV29-1
CASREGGVAKNIQYF | TGTGCCAGCCGGGAGGGAGGGGTAGCCAAAAACATTCAGTACTTC | many | TRBD2 | TRBJ2-4 | TRBV12-3/TRBV12-4
CASNLSRGSPYEQYF | TGTGCCAGCAACCTAAGCAGGGGATCCCCCTACGAGCAGTACTTC | few | NA | TRBJ2-7 | TRBV28
CASSFLGRQETQYF | TGTGCCAGCTCCTTTCTGGGCCGACAAGAGACCCAGTACTTC | many | NA | TRBJ2-5 | TRBV7-2
CSARGLLGATDTQYF | TGCAGTGCTAGAGGCTTACTAGGGGCCACAGATACGCAGTATTTT | NA | NA | TRBJ2-3 | TRBV20-1
CASSRQTTGNTIYF | TGTGCCAGCAGCCGACAGACGACAGGAAACACCATATATTTT | NA | NA | TRBJ1-3 | TRBV3-1
CATRSGVSYEQYF | TGTGCCACCCGGTCGGGGGTATCCTACGAGCAGTACTTC | many | NA | TRBJ2-7 | TRBV7-2
CASSLFGTTLSNYGYTF | TGCGCCAGCAGCCTATTCGGGACAACACTATCTAACTATGGCTACACCTTC | few | NA | TRBJ1-2 | TRBV5-1
CASSLELSGDNEQFF | TGTGCCAGCAGCTTAGAACTGTCGGGAGACAATGAGCAGTTCTTC | few | NA | TRBJ2-1 | TRBV7-2
CASSAGRDLPNYEQYF | TGCGCCAGCAGCGCGGGTCGAGACCTCCCCAATTACGAGCAGTACTTC | NA | NA | TRBJ2-7 | TRBV5-1
CATSRVRGSSNQPQHF | TGTGCCACCAGCAGAGTGCGGGGGAGTAGCAATCAGCCCCAGCATTTT | NA | NA | TRBJ1-5 | TRBV15
CSARPTVATNEKLFF | TGCAGTGCTAGGCCGACAGTTGCAACTAATGAAAAACTGTTTTTT | NA | NA | TRBJ1-4 | TRBV20-1
CVSGSRGNTEAFF | TGTGTCAGCGGAAGTCGGGGAAACACTGAAGCTTTCTTT | NA | NA | TRBJ1-1 | TRBV7-9
CASSPGGGANQPQHF | TGTGCCAGCAGCCCGGGCGGGGGGGCAAATCAGCCCCAGCATTTT | many | NA | TRBJ1-5 | TRBV7-2
CSVVRGQGNTEAFF | TGCAGCGTAGTCAGGGGGCAAGGGAACACTGAAGCTTTCTTT | few | TRBD1 | TRBJ1-1 | TRBV29-1